Below are 25 T cell receptor beta chains sequenced from a single sample in a study of T-cell reconstitution after alpha-beta-depleted transplantation in children. The library targeted TCRbeta and was prepared with unique molecular identifiers. TCRdb re-analysed the PCR reads in MiXCR, keeping a single row per CDR3 protein. Of around 500,000 distinct CDR3 sequences listed, about 23% are singletons. The material was PBMCs, mostly from graft donor cells, obtained 360 days after TCRalphabeta/CD19-depleted stem cell transplant. These receptors all come from a boy in the first two years of life who had a stem cell transplant for acute myeloid leukemia, so the T cells may come from the graft donor.

This chain links TRBV25-1 with TRBJ1-1; 7 bases agree with TRBD1. Losses at the gene ends were 7 bases for V and 6 bases for J; bases not matched to a gene: 5. The CDR3 runs 12 residues. Looked up from germline, CDR1 is MGHDK and CDR2 is SYGVNS. CDR3 residues: CASTGTVAEAFF. CDR3 nucleotides: TGTGCCAGCACGGGGACAGTCGCTGAAGCTTTCTTT.

This rearrangement joins TRBV2 to TRBJ1-2; no clear D. CDR3 length: 15 residues. Germline CDR1 and CDR2: SNHLY and FYNNEI. V was trimmed by 3 bases and J by 6 bases, leaving 17 bases between them. CDR3 in DNA: TGTGCCAGCAGTGACGGCGGGCGGACCCTCGATGGCTACACCTTC. This translates into CASSDGGRTLDGYTF.

This clonotype was seen repeatedly, ten times or more. J is TRBJ2-7 and V is TRBV12-3 or TRBV12-4; tentatively, D is TRBD1 (5 bases). Trimming left V 4 bases short and J 1 base short, with 8 bases between. CDR3 length equals 13 residues. The CDR3 DNA sequence: TGTGCCAGCAGTTGGGGCAGTTCCTACGAGCAGTACTTC. As protein: CASSWGSSYEQYF.

This clonotype showed up many times. The chain couples TRBV5-5 to TRBJ2-1, with D perhaps assigned TRBD1 or TRBD2 (5 bases each). Germline values: CDR1 SGHKS, CDR2 YYEKEE (reference sequence). Trimming stripped 0 bases from V and 5 bases from J, with 12 bases between. This CDR3 is built from 15 residues. CDR3 sequence: CASSLEAGTHNEQFF. The CDR3 DNA sequence: TGTGCCAGCAGCTTGGAAGCAGGGACGCACAATGAGCAGTTCTTC.

The chain carries TRBV6-1 and TRBJ2-3; 9 positions match TRBD2. V lost 1 base to trimming and J lost 0 bases; unmatched junction nucleotides: 5. Germline V gene sequence: CDR1 MNHNS, CDR2 SASEGT. The CDR3 runs 17 residues. The CDR3 protein is CASSEGIAGASTDTQYF. In nucleotides, the CDR3 is TGTGCCAGCAGTGAAGGGATAGCGGGGGCGAGCACAGATACGCAGTATTTT.

This clonotype came up many times. The rearrangement joins TRBV12-3 or TRBV12-4 to TRBJ1-2, with no clear D. Trimming took off 3 bases at V and 9 bases at J, with 11 bases between the two ends. The CDR3 extends over 12 amino acids. CDR3 sequence: CASSLNGGSYTF. The CDR3 DNA follows: TGTGCCAGCAGTTTGAATGGCGGGAGCTACACCTTC.

The rearrangement joins TRBV5-1 to TRBJ2-7, with D hard to call. Germline CDR1 reads SGHRS; CDR2 reads YFSETQ. Trimming removed 4 bases from V and 2 bases from J, with 10 bases in between. This CDR3 is 13 amino acids long. The CDR3 nucleotides are TGCGCCAGCAGCGTGGACGGCACCTACGAGCAGTACTTC. Residues: CASSVDGTYEQYF.

This clonotype was observed many times. This sequence joins TRBV11-1 and TRBJ1-6; D gene ambiguous. Germline CDR1 reads SGHAT; CDR2 reads FQDESV (reference sequence). This CDR3 spans 13 amino acids. V was pared by 1 base and J by 9 bases, with 7 bases between. CDR3 coding DNA: TGTGCCAGCAGCTTAGGGGTCCGTTCACCCCTCCACTTT. This encodes CASSLGVRSPLHF.

The chain combines TRBV27 with TRBJ2-1; unclear D gene. The ends were cut back, 5 bases at V and 9 bases at J, with 14 bases in the middle. Germline-derived CDR1 and CDR2 are MNHEY and SMNVEV (reference sequence). The CDR3 consists of 13 residues. The CDR3 DNA follows: TGTGCCAGCAGTCACCCGCTAAGAGGTGAGCAGTTCTTC. This translates into CASSHPLRGEQFF.

The chain uses TRBV6-5 and TRBJ2-3; no firm D call. With 2 bases removed from V and 6 bases from J, the gap between germline ends came to 15 bases. The CDR3 consists of 15 residues. Germline V CDR1 and CDR2: MNHEY, SVGAGI. The CDR3 loop is CASSYGPSAADTQYF. The DNA of the CDR3 is TGTGCCAGCAGTTACGGTCCATCGGCAGCCGATACGCAGTATTTT.

This clonotype was picked up a small number of times. This chain links TRBV24-1 with TRBJ2-3; D possibly corresponds to TRBD2 (7 bases). Germline-derived CDR1 and CDR2 are KGHDR and SFDVKD. The CDR3 has 15 residues. The V end lost 1 base, the J end lost 6 bases, and 13 bases lay between the germline ends. CDR3 loop: CATSDLRGGRDTQYF. The CDR3 DNA reads TGTGCCACCAGTGATTTAAGGGGGGGCAGGGATACGCAGTATTTT.

This clonotype was picked up many times. The genes are TRBV3-1 and TRBJ2-5, with D possibly called TRBD1 or TRBD2 (5 bases each). Germline assignment: CDR1 LGHDT and CDR2 YNNKEL (reference sequence). Trimming pared 2 bases from V and 9 bases from J, leaving 19 bases between. This CDR3 is built from 15 residues. For the CDR3, the DNA is TGTGCCAGCAGCCAACTGGGGGACGATAGGGTGTCCCAGTACTTC. Translated: CASSQLGDDRVSQYF.

This clonotype was counted only a few times. The chain has TRBV9 and TRBJ2-7, with D possibly matching TRBD2 (5 bases). Per the germline V gene, CDR1 is SGDLS and CDR2 is YYNGEE. The CDR3 loop spans 15 amino acids. The ends were cut back, 6 bases at V and 0 bases at J, with 16 bases in the middle. CDR3: CASTPGSHSSYEQYF. The CDR3 DNA follows: TGTGCCAGCACCCCGGGGAGCCACAGCTCCTACGAGCAGTACTTC. The whole variable domain, filled in from reference TRBV9 and TRBJ2-7, reads DSGVTQTPKHLITATGQRVTLRCSPRSGDLSVYWYQQSLDQGLQFLIQYYNGEERAKGNILERFSAQQFPDLHSELNLSSLELGDSALYFCASTPGSHSSYEQYFGPGTRLTVT.

The chain is built from TRBV20-1 and TRBJ2-7, with 10 nucleotides matching TRBD2. The germline V gene encodes CDR1 DFQATT and CDR2 SNEGSKA (reference sequence). The J segment lost 1 base and the V segment lost 1 base, leaving 4 bases of the junction unmatched. The CDR3 is made up of 15 amino acids. The CDR3 nucleotides read TGCAGTGCTAGAGTTTGGACTAGCGGATCCTACGAGCAGTACTTC. Its protein is CSARVWTSGSYEQYF.

This chain uses TRBV7-9 with TRBJ1-1; no clear D gene. Germline-derived CDR1 and CDR2 are SEHNR and FQNEAQ (reference sequence). The length of the CDR3 is 14 residues. V lost 4 bases and J lost 4, with 13 bases in between. The CDR3 sequence: CASSSSTRGTEAFF. The DNA of the CDR3 is TGTGCCAGCAGCTCGTCTACACGGGGCACTGAAGCTTTCTTT.

The rearrangement uses TRBV20-1 and TRBJ2-5; possibly TRBD2 for D (7 bases). CDR1 and CDR2 from the germline V gene are DFQATT and SNEGSKA (reference sequence). Trimming cost V 3 bases and J 3 bases, with 17 bases left between them. The CDR3 consists of 15 residues. The CDR3 region is CSARRGGGWKETQYF. In DNA form, the CDR3 reads TGCAGTGCTAGGCGGGGAGGGGGGTGGAAAGAGACCCAGTACTTC.

This clonotype was observed a few times. V and J are TRBV12-5 and TRBJ1-1; D unclear. The CDR3 has 15 amino acids. V was trimmed by 0 bases and J by 0 bases, leaving 8 bases between them. Germline CDR1 reads LGHNT; CDR2 reads FRNRAP. As DNA, the CDR3 is TGTGCTAGTGGTTTGGTGACTATACTGAACACTGAAGCTTTCTTT. Translating gives CASGLVTILNTEAFF.

Worth noting for this clonotype: Germline and junction disagree at one end, which may indicate a read error. The rearrangement uses TRBV20-1 and TRBJ1-6, with D possibly being TRBD1 (6 bases). The CDR3 has 17 residues. Germline assignment: CDR1 DFQATT and CDR2 SNEGSKA (reference sequence). The CDR3: CSARPPQGISNNSPLHF. CDR3 in DNA: TGCAGTGCTAGGCCCCCTCAGGGGATCTCCAATAATTCACCCCTCCACTTT.

This clonotype came up many times. Written as DNA, the CDR3 is TGCAGTGCTATAACTCCGGGACAGCTAGCCAAAAACATTCAGTACTTC. Residues: CSAITPGQLAKNIQYF. This chain links TRBV20-1 with TRBJ2-4; 7 bases fit TRBD1. The CDR3 runs to 16 residues. Trimming at V came to 4 bases and at J to 0 bases, leaving 9 bases not matched to a gene. Germline CDR1 and CDR2: DFQATT and SNEGSKA (reference sequence).

This clonotype was counted many times. The chain employs TRBV12-3 or TRBV12-4 and TRBJ1-5; TRBD1 is a possible D gene (6 bases). The CDR3 covers 16 residues. The V end was cut by 1 base, the J end by 3 bases, with 13 bases between. The CDR3 sequence: CASSLEGGRVNQPQHF. The CDR3 DNA is TGTGCCAGCAGTTTAGAGGGGGGCCGGGTCAATCAGCCCCAGCATTTT.

Many counts were recorded for this clonotype. This chain links TRBV12-3 or TRBV12-4 with TRBJ2-4; tentatively, D is TRBD1 (6 bases). The CDR3 contains 15 residues. V lost 3 bases to trimming and J lost 4 bases, with 13 bases between them. The CDR3 nucleotides are TGTGCCAGCAGTTTCCCGCTGACAGGAAAAAACATTCAGTACTTC. Translated, it gives CASSFPLTGKNIQYF.

This clonotype showed up many times. The chain has TRBV24-1 and TRBJ2-5, with unresolved D. The CDR3 totals 12 residues. CDR1 and CDR2 (germline): KGHDR, SFDVKD. V lost 4 bases and J lost 9, with 11 bases in between. The CDR3 here is CATSDLLGSQYF. DNA of the CDR3: TGTGCCACCAGTGACCTTCTAGGGTCCCAGTACTTC.

In this sample, this clonotype turned up many times. The chain carries TRBV6-2 or TRBV6-3 and TRBJ2-1, with D possibly being TRBD1 (5 bases). The CDR3 sequence is 16 residues long. Between the trimmed V and J ends, which lost 2 bases and 8 bases, there was a span of 19 bases. Germline CDR1 reads MNHEY; CDR2 reads SVGEGT. The CDR3 sequence: CASSYDALGQIHEQFF. In nucleotides, the CDR3 is TGTGCCAGCAGTTACGACGCCCTAGGACAAATCCATGAGCAGTTCTTC.

This clonotype was counted between two and nine times. The chain employs TRBV9 and TRBJ1-2; 7 bases match TRBD1. The CDR3 has 14 amino acids. The V segment lost 2 bases and the J segment 3 bases; nucleotides outside the gene matches: 4. In germline, CDR1 is SGDLS, CDR2 YYNGEE. The CDR3, as DNA: TGTGCCAGCAGCGTCCACACAGGGGACTATGGCTACACCTTC. Translated: CASSVHTGDYGYTF.

The chain carries TRBV20-1 and TRBJ1-1; weak D call: TRBD1 (5 bases). Deletions cut 5 bases from V and 3 bases from J, with 16 bases between. The CDR3 consists of 14 residues. The germline gives CDR1 DFQATT, CDR2 SNEGSKA (reference sequence). Written as DNA, the CDR3 is TGCAGTGCTGACAACCCCCCCAGGGACACTGAAGCTTTCTTT. Translated: CSADNPPRDTEAFF.